The 11 T cell receptor beta chains below come from one sample, sequenced in a study of T-cell memory formation after mild COVID-19. MiXCR, applied by TCRdb to the 5' RACE reads, yields one record per CDR3 protein. The sample includes 500,000 to 600,000 distinct CDR3 sequences, more than 15% seen only once; the top ten take around 11%. Material for sequencing was PBMCs or a T cell subset sorted from them (not recorded which). The receptors here all came from an adult woman who had mild COVID-19 (a few samples of this study predate the infection). Cell type and time point are not known.

This clonotype was recorded many times. The rearrangement uses TRBV7-2 and TRBJ2-3; D is perhaps TRBD2 (5 bases). The germline V gene has CDR1 SGHTA and CDR2 FQGNSA. The CDR3 totals 16 residues. The ends were cut back, 2 bases at V and 2 bases at J, with 14 bases in the middle. CDR3 sequence reads: CASSLWLAGDTDTQYF. The CDR3, as DNA: TGTGCCAGCAGCTTATGGCTAGCTGGGGACACAGATACGCAGTATTTT.

There are a few counts of this clonotype. The chain employs TRBV12-5 and TRBJ2-2, with 8 bases lining up with TRBD1. With V trimmed by 3 bases and J by 2 bases, 8 bases remained unmatched. The CDR3 covers 17 residues. Germline V gene sequence: CDR1 LGHNT, CDR2 FRNRAP. CDR3 residues: CASGFTWDRRNTGELFF. Here the CDR3 DNA reads TGTGCTAGTGGTTTCACGTGGGACAGGCGAAACACCGGGGAGCTGTTTTTT.

The V and J genes are TRBV7-9 and TRBJ1-2; possibly TRBD1 for D (6 bases). The CDR3 is 13 residues long. Trimming cost V 1 base and J 6 bases, with 9 bases left between them. From germline, CDR1 is SEHNR and CDR2 FQNEAQ (reference sequence). In DNA form, the CDR3 reads TGTGCCAGCAGCTTAGGCCCAGGGGATGGCTACACCTTC. Residues: CASSLGPGDGYTF. The entire variable domain, with the rest obtained from reference TRBV7-9 and TRBJ1-2, is as follows: DTGVSQNPRHKITKRGQNVTFRCDPISEHNRLYWYRQTLGQGPEFLTYFQNEAQLEKSRLLSDRFSAERPKGSFSTLEIQRTEQGDSAMYLCASSLGPGDGYTFGSGTRLTVV.

The chain has TRBV27 and TRBJ2-1; D remains ambiguous. The germline V gene has CDR1 MNHEY and CDR2 SMNVEV (reference sequence). This CDR3 comprises 15 residues. The V end lost 3 bases, the J end lost 7 bases, and 16 bases lay between the germline ends. For the CDR3, the DNA is TGTGCCAGCAGTTTCGGACCAGAGGCAAGAAATGAGCAGTTCTTC. It specifies CASSFGPEARNEQFF.

This clonotype was seen a few times. The chain combines TRBV4-1 with TRBJ2-1, with D possibly being TRBD1 or TRBD2 (5 bases each). Germline V CDR1 and CDR2: MGHRA, YSYEKL. CDR3 length equals 12 residues. V was pared by 3 bases and J by 9 bases, with 9 bases between. The CDR3 sequence: CASSHPGAEQFF. DNA for the CDR3: TGCGCCAGCAGCCACCCCGGGGCTGAGCAGTTCTTC.

This clonotype was picked up a small number of times. The chain links TRBV24-1 to TRBJ1-1, with D possibly TRBD1 on 5 matching bases. The germline V gene has CDR1 KGHDR and CDR2 SFDVKD. Between the trimmed V and J ends, which lost 4 bases and 8 bases, there was a span of 28 bases. This CDR3 contains 18 residues. The CDR3 coding sequence is TGTGCCACCAGTGAACCGTACAGGCTCGCGTGGAGGGAGGCAGAAGCTTTCTTT. Translated: CATSEPYRLAWREAEAFF.

The table lists this clonotype with a few counts. The chain carries TRBV20-1 and TRBJ2-1; 12 bases are a match to TRBD2. Trimming at V came to 1 base and at J to 6 bases, leaving 4 bases not matched to a gene. This CDR3 contains 15 residues. CDR1 and CDR2 (germline): DFQATT, SNEGSKA (reference sequence). The CDR3 protein is CSARATSGSVNEQFF. CDR3 bases: TGCAGTGCTAGAGCGACTAGCGGGAGTGTCAATGAGCAGTTCTTC.

A few counts support this clonotype. This rearrangement joins TRBV12-3 or TRBV12-4 to TRBJ2-5, with TRBD1 matching over 7 bases. The CDR3 has 13 residues. J gave up 4 bases and V 6 bases, and 5 bases lay outside the gene matches. The CDR3 bases are TGTGCCAGCAGACAGGGGAGCGGAGAGACCCAGTACTTC. Translation: CASRQGSGETQYF.

This clonotype was counted a few times. V is TRBV6-5 and J is TRBJ2-7, with D possibly being TRBD1 (6 bases). The germline gives CDR1 MNHEY, CDR2 SVGAGI. The CDR3 is made up of 16 amino acids. Trimming shortened V by 0 bases and J by 2 bases, and 14 bases separated the two germline ends. This CDR3 reads CASSYSGPNRAYEQYF. The DNA of the CDR3 is TGTGCCAGCAGTTACTCGGGTCCCAACAGGGCCTACGAGCAGTACTTC.

The chain employs TRBV5-1 and TRBJ2-2; 9 nucleotides align to TRBD2. V gave up 3 bases and J gave up 4 bases; unmatched junction bases: 1. In germline, CDR1 is SGHRS, CDR2 YFSETQ. The CDR3 length is 14 residues. CDR3 sequence: CASSWREGTGELFF. The CDR3 DNA reads TGCGCCAGCAGCTGGCGGGAGGGCACCGGGGAGCTGTTTTTT.

CDR3 nucleotide sequence: TGTGCCAGCAGTTACATCGCCGGGGGCACTGAAGCTTTCTTT. Its protein is CASSYIAGGTEAFF. This chain joins TRBV7-8 and TRBJ1-1; D may be TRBD1 (5 bases). The germline V gene has CDR1 SGHVS and CDR2 FQNEAQ. The V and J ends lost 6 bases and 4 bases respectively, with 15 bases between them. This CDR3 spans 14 amino acids.